The next 5 T cell receptor beta chains were all read from a single sample in a study of cytomegalovirus exposure and HLA in healthy donors. 60 Vbeta and 13 Jbeta primers were used in PCR. Sequencing used immunoSEQ multiplex PCR; TCRdb keeps in-frame clones, though not all of them. The repertoire holds roughly 120,000 clones, over 75% seen once, with around 2% in the top ten. The source material was PBMCs. The receptors originated from a man aged 40-49 years in good health and CMV-seronegative.

This chain joins TRBV6-5 and TRBJ1-6; 8 bases align to TRBD1. CDR3 length equals 16 residues. V dropped 2 bases and J dropped 7; count of bases not matched to a gene: 7. Germline V gives CDR1 MNHEY, CDR2 SVGAGI. The CDR3 loop reads CASSYNRGSQNSPLHF. DNA of the CDR3: TGTGCCAGCAGTTACAACAGGGGGAGCCAAAATTCACCCCTCCACTTT.

As to this clone: One junction end does not reproduce the germline sequence, and a read error may be involved. This chain links TRBV6-9 with TRBJ1-2, with 8 bases fitting TRBD1. The CDR3 spans 15 residues. The germline CDR1 and CDR2 sequences are MNHGY and SVAAGI. The CDR3 DNA sequence: TGTGCCAGCAACACGACAGGGGCCCCTGGCTATGGCTGCACTTTC. Protein: CASNTTGAPGYGCTF.

The chain is built from TRBV19 and TRBJ1-5, with a tentative D call TRBD1 (6 bases). V was cut by 0 bases and J by 0 bases, with 27 bases left in between. The CDR3 totals 22 residues. Per the germline V gene, CDR1 is LNHDA and CDR2 is SQIVND (reference sequence). The CDR3, as DNA: TGTGCCAGTAGTATAGAAGGGGGGGCAGCACCGAGGGGGATATATAGCAATCAGCCCCAGCATTTT. Its protein product is CASSIEGGAAPRGIYSNQPQHF.

This sequence joins TRBV30 and TRBJ2-1; TRBD1 aligns across 10 bases. CDR1 and CDR2 (germline): GTSNPN, SVGIG (reference sequence). The CDR3 contains 19 residues. With V trimmed by 5 bases and J by 9 bases, 25 bases remained unmatched. CDR3 sequence: CAWVMRQGAPTDYFSEQFF. DNA for the CDR3: TGTGCCTGGGTAATGAGACAGGGGGCGCCGACTGACTATTTTTCTGAGCAGTTCTTC.

On this clone: The sample contains more than one DNA sequence encoding this CDR3. This sequence joins TRBV28 and TRBJ1-6, with TRBD1 matching over 8 bases. Germline V CDR1 and CDR2: MDHEN, SYDVKM. The V segment lost 2 bases and the J segment 10 bases; nucleotides outside the gene matches: 4. The CDR3 loop spans 14 amino acids. In DNA, the CDR3 is TGTGCCAGCAGTTTAGGACAGGGAAACTCACCCCTCCACTTT. Its protein product is CASSLGQGNSPLHF.